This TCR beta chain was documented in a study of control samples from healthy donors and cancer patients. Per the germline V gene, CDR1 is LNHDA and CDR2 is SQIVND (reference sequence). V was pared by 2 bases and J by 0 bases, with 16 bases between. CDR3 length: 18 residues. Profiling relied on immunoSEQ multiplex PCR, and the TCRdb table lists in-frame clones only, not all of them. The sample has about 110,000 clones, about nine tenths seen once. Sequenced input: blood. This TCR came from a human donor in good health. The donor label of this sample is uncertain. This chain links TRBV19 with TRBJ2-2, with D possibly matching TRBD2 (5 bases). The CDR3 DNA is TGTGCCAGTAGTATACCCCTCCGGGAAACTACGAACACCGGGGAGCTGTTTTTT. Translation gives CASSIPLRETTNTGELFF. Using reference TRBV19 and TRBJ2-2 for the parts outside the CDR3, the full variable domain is DGGITQSPKYLFRKEGQNVTLSCEQNLNHDAMYWYRQDPGQGLRLIYYSQIVNDFQKGDIAEGYSVSREKKESFPLTVTSAQKNPTAFYLCASSIPLRETTNTGELFFGEGSRLTVL.